This T cell receptor (beta chain) originates from a study of shared clonotypes between healthy human individuals. Study overall: Donor ages ranged 18 to 49 years: a couple of women, a few men. Study findings and constraints: The donor pool, a small one, limited the genetic and exposure-history diversity represented.

As for this clone: Its cognate antigen is unknown.

Trimming removed 3 bases at V and 0 bases at J, with 10 bases between. This CDR3 has 15 residues. Looked up from germline, CDR1 is SGHRS and CDR2 is YFSETQ. Assay: immunoSEQ multiplex PCR; the TCRdb copy retains only in-frame clones and omits some. The sample yields about 1 million clones, around 76% seen once. V gene TRBV5-1 combines with J gene TRBJ1-3; tentative D call: TRBD1 (5 bases). Input material: memory CD4+ T cells sorted from blood. Subset given: CD45RA-negative fraction. The sequence derives from a man younger than 35 in good health. CDR3 loop: CASSWGRSSGNTIYF. CDR3 DNA sequence: TGCGCCAGCAGCTGGGGACGGAGCTCTGGAAACACCATATATTTT.